Listed here are 7 T cell receptor beta chains from one sample, sequenced in a study of T cell responses to AZD1222 COVID-19 vaccine. Sequenced by immunoSEQ multiplex PCR; TCRdb stores in-frame clones only, minus some. This table has roughly 150,000 clones, more than 85% appearing once. Sequences were derived from peripheral blood, sampled on day 0 of AZD1222 vaccination. These receptors were obtained from an adult in good health.

The chain recombines TRBV6-5 with TRBJ1-2, with unresolved D. CDR3 length: 12 amino acids. V dropped 7 bases and J dropped 8 bases, with 14 bases sitting between them. The germline V gene has CDR1 MNHEY and CDR2 SVGAGI. CDR3 sequence (DNA): TGTGCCAGCACTGTACGTCGGGAGGGCTACACCTTC. Translation gives CASTVRREGYTF.

This chain links TRBV11-2 with TRBJ2-1, with D possibly matching TRBD2 (5 bases). Per the germline V gene, CDR1 is SGHAT and CDR2 is FQNNGV. The CDR3 length is 15 residues. The V and J ends lost 2 bases and 6 bases respectively, with 14 bases between them. Written as DNA, the CDR3 is TGTGCCAGCAGCTTATCGGGGTGGGTGATCAATGAGCAGTTCTTC. Its translation: CASSLSGWVINEQFF.

The chain links TRBV5-1 to TRBJ1-1; D call uncertain. The germline V gene has CDR1 SGHRS and CDR2 YFSETQ. V lost 1 base and J lost 2, with 15 bases in between. The CDR3 has 16 residues. The CDR3 coding sequence is TGCGCCAGCAGCTTGACGGACGGCGGCCCTAACACTGAAGCTTTCTTT. This encodes CASSLTDGGPNTEAFF.

V and J are TRBV7-3 and TRBJ2-5; D is unclear. Germline lookup yields CDR1 SGHTA and CDR2 FQGTGA. The CDR3 sequence is 13 residues long. V shed 1 base and J shed 5 bases, with 8 bases lying between them. The CDR3 bases are TGTGCCAGCAGCTTAAACCCGCGGGAGACCCAGTACTTC. Its protein is CASSLNPRETQYF.

This clone came up once. This sequence joins TRBV24-1 and TRBJ2-2, with a tentative D call TRBD2 (6 bases). The V gene's germline CDR1 is KGHDR and CDR2 SFDVKD. Deletions cut 4 bases from V and 5 bases from J, with 7 bases between. The CDR3 totals 13 residues. The CDR3 DNA follows: TGTGCCACCAGTGAGGGGGGAACCGGGGAGCTGTTTTTT. It is translated as CATSEGGTGELFF.

The chain uses TRBV6-5 and TRBJ2-5; unclear D gene. Between the trimmed V and J ends, which lost 7 bases and 5 bases, there was a span of 14 bases. Germline lookup yields CDR1 MNHEY and CDR2 SVGAGI. This CDR3 region has 13 residues. CDR3 bases: TGTGCCAGCATATTGACGGTAGGGGAGACCCAGTACTTC. Encoded protein: CASILTVGETQYF.

The V call is TRBV10-3, the J call TRBJ1-5; 8 positions agree with TRBD1. The CDR3 contains 17 residues. Unmatched junction bases numbered 10, after V lost 2 bases and J lost 4 bases. Per the germline V gene, CDR1 is ENHRY and CDR2 is SYGVKD. CDR3 residues: CAISEPRAGGQNQPQHF. The CDR3 DNA sequence: TGTGCCATCAGTGAGCCCCGAGCAGGGGGCCAGAATCAGCCCCAGCATTTT.